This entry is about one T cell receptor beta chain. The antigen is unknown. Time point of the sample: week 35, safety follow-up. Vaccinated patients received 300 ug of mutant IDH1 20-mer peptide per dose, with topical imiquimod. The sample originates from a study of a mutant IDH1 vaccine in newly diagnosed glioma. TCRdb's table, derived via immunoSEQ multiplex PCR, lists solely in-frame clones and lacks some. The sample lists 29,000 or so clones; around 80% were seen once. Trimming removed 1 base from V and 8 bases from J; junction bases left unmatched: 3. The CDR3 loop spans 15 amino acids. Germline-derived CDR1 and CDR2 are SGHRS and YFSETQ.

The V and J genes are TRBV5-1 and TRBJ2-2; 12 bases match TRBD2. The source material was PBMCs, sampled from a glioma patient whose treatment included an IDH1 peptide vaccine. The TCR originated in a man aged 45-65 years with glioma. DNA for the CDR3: TGCGCCAGCAGCTTGCTGACTAGCGGGAGTGGGGAGCTGTTTTTT. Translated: CASSLLTSGSGELFF.